These T cell receptor beta chains were read from a single sample in a study of blood T cell repertoires in COVID-19. Repertoires were generated with immunoSEQ multiplex PCR, while TCRdb's copy carries only in-frame clones and drops some. Here the sample spans about 80,000 clones, around 89% being singletons. The sequencing sample was made of peripheral blood. These receptors originate from a woman of 80 years or more with acute or convalescent COVID-19. The CDR3 runs from the conserved cysteine through the conserved F or W. D genes are given only for firm matches. The size of a clone is reported for some rows only, either as once, few or many, or as a class for expanded clones.

v_call: TRBV19
clone_size: once
j_call: TRBJ2-1
d_call: TRBD1
cdr3_nt: TGTGCCAGTAGTCCCGGGACAGGGATCTACAATGAGCAGTTCTTC
cdr3_aa: CASSPGTGIYNEQFF

v_call: TRBV2
clone_size: -
j_call: TRBJ1-2
d_call: TRBD1
cdr3_nt: TGTGCCAGCAGTGTCGAGCGGGACAGGGTGAATGGCTACACCTTC
cdr3_aa: CASSVERDRVNGYTF

v_call: TRBV30
clone_size: -
j_call: TRBJ2-3
d_call: TRBD2
cdr3_nt: TGTGCCTTACAGCGGGAGGCAGATACGCAGTATTTT
cdr3_aa: CALQREADTQYF

v_call: TRBV7-9
clone_size: -
j_call: TRBJ2-3
d_call: TRBD2
cdr3_nt: TGTGCCAGCAGCTTAAAAACTAGCGGGAGACCGACTAGCACAGATACGCAGTATTTT
cdr3_aa: CASSLKTSGRPTSTDTQYF

v_call: TRBV7-7
clone_size: -
j_call: TRBJ2-3
d_call: TRBD2
cdr3_nt: TGTGCTAGCAGCTTAGGACTAGCGGGGGCGGATACGCAGTATTTT
cdr3_aa: CASSLGLAGADTQYF

v_call: TRBV6-5
clone_size: once
j_call: TRBJ1-3
d_call: -
cdr3_nt: TGTGCCAGTAGACAGGACACCTCTGGAAACACCATATATTTT
cdr3_aa: CASRQDTSGNTIYF

v_call: TRBV7-8
clone_size: -
j_call: TRBJ1-2
d_call: -
cdr3_nt: TGTGCCAGCAGCCCGAGAGAGGCAGTGACTAACTATGGCTACACCTTC
cdr3_aa: CASSPREAVTNYGYTF

v_call: TRBV7-6
clone_size: once
j_call: TRBJ2-3
d_call: -
cdr3_nt: TGTGCCAGCAGCGGAGGGATTCGCGGAGGCACAGATACGCAGTATTTT
cdr3_aa: CASSGGIRGGTDTQYF

v_call: TRBV9
clone_size: -
j_call: TRBJ2-3
d_call: TRBD1
cdr3_nt: TGTGCCAGCAGCCCGGGACAGGGCACAGATACGCAGTATTTT
cdr3_aa: CASSPGQGTDTQYF

v_call: TRBV19
clone_size: -
j_call: TRBJ1-4
d_call: TRBD1
cdr3_nt: TGTGCCAGTAGTGTCCGGGGACAGGGGGGTAATGAAAAACTGTTTTTT
cdr3_aa: CASSVRGQGGNEKLFF

v_call: TRBV9
clone_size: -
j_call: TRBJ2-5
d_call: -
cdr3_nt: TGTGCCAGCAGCCCTCAGACCAGGGCCCCCCAAGAGACCCAGTACTTC
cdr3_aa: CASSPQTRAPQETQYF

v_call: TRBV29-1
clone_size: -
j_call: TRBJ2-5
d_call: TRBD2
cdr3_nt: TGCAGTGCCCAAACTAGCGGGGGCGGGCAGACCCAGTACTTC
cdr3_aa: CSAQTSGGGQTQYF

v_call: TRBV7-3
clone_size: -
j_call: TRBJ2-5
d_call: TRBD1
cdr3_nt: TGTGCCAGCAGCGCCTCGGGACAGGGGTCGGAGACCCAGTACTTC
cdr3_aa: CASSASGQGSETQYF

v_call: TRBV18
clone_size: -
j_call: TRBJ2-1
d_call: -
cdr3_nt: TGTGCCAGCTCACGAGGTGACAATGAGCAGTTCTTC
cdr3_aa: CASSRGDNEQFF

v_call: TRBV30
clone_size: -
j_call: TRBJ2-4
d_call: -
cdr3_nt: TGTGCTGGAACCGACAGGTTGAACATTCAGTACTTC
cdr3_aa: CAGTDRLNIQYF

v_call: TRBV30
clone_size: -
j_call: TRBJ1-2
d_call: -
cdr3_nt: TGTGCCTGGAATAGGGGATCTAACTATGGCTACACCTTC
cdr3_aa: CAWNRGSNYGYTF

v_call: TRBV30
clone_size: -
j_call: TRBJ1-1
d_call: TRBD1
cdr3_nt: TGTGCCTGGATACGGACAGGGAACACTGAAGCTTTCTTT
cdr3_aa: CAWIRTGNTEAFF

v_call: TRBV6-6
clone_size: -
j_call: TRBJ2-7
d_call: -
cdr3_nt: TGTGCCAGCAGCCACCGGGACTCGCCGACTTTGCAGTACTTC
cdr3_aa: CASSHRDSPTLQYF

v_call: TRBV10-1
clone_size: -
j_call: TRBJ2-1
d_call: TRBD2
cdr3_nt: TGCGCCAGCAGTGCAGCTAGCGGGAGTTACAATGAGCAGTTCTTC
cdr3_aa: CASSAASGSYNEQFF

v_call: TRBV7-2
clone_size: -
j_call: TRBJ2-3
d_call: TRBD1
cdr3_nt: TGTGCCAGCAGCACGACAGGGTCTTCGACAGATACGCAGTATTTT
cdr3_aa: CASSTTGSSTDTQYF

v_call: TRBV3-1/TRBV3-2
clone_size: -
j_call: TRBJ2-3
d_call: TRBD2
cdr3_nt: TGTGCCAGCAGCCGGTCGGGACTAGCTAGCACAGATACGCAGTATTTT
cdr3_aa: CASSRSGLASTDTQYF

v_call: TRBV5-1
clone_size: -
j_call: TRBJ2-1
d_call: TRBD2
cdr3_nt: TGCGCCAGCAGCTTGGGGAGCGGGAGTTATGATGAGCAGTTCTTC
cdr3_aa: CASSLGSGSYDEQFF

v_call: TRBV7-3
clone_size: -
j_call: TRBJ2-3
d_call: -
cdr3_nt: TGTGCCAGCAGCTTAACACTAGCTACAGATACGCAGTATTTT
cdr3_aa: CASSLTLATDTQYF

v_call: TRBV25-1
clone_size: -
j_call: TRBJ1-1
d_call: -
cdr3_nt: TGTGCCAGCAGTGGGCAGGGAGGTGGTGGTGAAGCTTTCTTT
cdr3_aa: CASSGQGGGGEAFF

v_call: TRBV30
clone_size: few
j_call: TRBJ2-7
d_call: TRBD2
cdr3_nt: TGTGCCTGGAAAGAGGCGGGAGGGCCCCTGTACGAGCAGTACTTC
cdr3_aa: CAWKEAGGPLYEQYF

v_call: TRBV24-1
clone_size: -
j_call: TRBJ2-1
d_call: -
cdr3_nt: TGTGCCACCAGTGATTCAGGGTGGAATGAGCAGTTCTTC
cdr3_aa: CATSDSGWNEQFF

v_call: TRBV5-6
clone_size: -
j_call: TRBJ2-3
d_call: TRBD2
cdr3_nt: TGTGCCAGCAGCTTGGGTCTAGCGGGGTTCACAGATACGCAGTATTTT
cdr3_aa: CASSLGLAGFTDTQYF

v_call: TRBV30
clone_size: -
j_call: TRBJ2-7
d_call: TRBD2
cdr3_nt: TGTGCCTGCCCGGGGGGGGAATGCTTC
cdr3_aa: CACPGGECF